This paragraph covers one T cell receptor beta chain sequence. Its cognate antigen is unknown. The sample originates from a study of cytomegalovirus exposure and HLA in healthy donors. A multiplex PCR was run with 60 Vbeta primers and 13 Jbeta primers. The table came from immunoSEQ multiplex PCR; TCRdb's copy has only in-frame clones and leaves some out. Among about 130,000 clones listed, less than 80% were seen once. V shed 0 bases and J shed 8 bases, with 11 bases lying between them. CDR1 is SGHRS, CDR2 YFSETQ, per germline. There are 13 residues in the CDR3. Notes on the study in general: Over 15,000 TCR beta sequences were associated with HLA alleles at 0.05 false discovery rate in a later analysis.

The gene calls are TRBV5-1 and TRBJ1-2; perhaps TRBD1 as D (6 bases). The clonotype comes from a man aged 50-59 years in good health and CMV-seronegative. Sequencing was carried out using PBMCs. CDR3 protein: CASSLAQGSGYTF. The CDR3 DNA follows: TGCGCCAGCAGCTTGGCTCAGGGGTCCGGCTACACCTTC.